Given below is one T cell receptor beta chain in context. What it binds is unknown. The data were obtained in a study of OX40 agonist ivuxolimab in advanced cancers. Turning to the study itself: Anti-PD-1, anti-PD-L1 or anti-CTLA-4 therapy given earlier was allowed, and 30% to 45% had some. Overall study results and limits: The mean number of expanded clones was higher in CD8+ T cells than in CD4+.

The repertoire was sequenced with immunoSEQ multiplex PCR; TCRdb's copy has only in-frame clones and lacks some. Here the sample spans about 64,000 clones, roughly 80% being singletons. Trimming removed 3 bases from V and 6 bases from J, with 14 bases in between. Germline CDR1 reads MNHEY; CDR2 reads SMNVEV (reference sequence). The CDR3 totals 14 residues. At baseline, cycle 4 day 1, and cycle 7 day 1, blood was sampled. The V and J genes are TRBV27 and TRBJ1-1; D is unclear. Sequencing was performed on CD4+ or CD8+ T cells sorted from blood, taken in a trial of the OX40 agonist ivuxolimab. The TCR originated in an adult with an advanced solid tumor such as melanoma, head and neck, liver or kidney cancer. The CDR3 here is CASSFGPRRAEAFF. The CDR3 coding sequence is TGTGCCAGCAGTTTTGGGCCGCGAAGGGCTGAAGCTTTCTTT.